This entry features one T cell receptor beta chain sequence. CDR3 length: 15 amino acids. The ends were cut back, 3 bases at V and 5 bases at J, with 15 bases in the middle. The germline V gene encodes CDR1 SGHDT and CDR2 YYEEEE. These data come from a study of control samples from healthy donors and cancer patients. Only in-frame clones appear in the TCRdb table, and some are missing; sequencing was by immunoSEQ multiplex PCR. There are roughly 45,000 clones in the sample; more than 90% occur only once, and roughly 0.8% lies in the top ten. Sample: PBMCs. This rearrangement joins TRBV5-6 to TRBJ1-5; no firm D call. The sequence came from a man aged 25-45 years with colorectal cancer. The CDR3 spells CASSSSAYRYQPQHF. The CDR3 DNA reads TGTGCCAGCAGCTCGTCTGCCTATAGGTATCAGCCCCAGCATTTT.